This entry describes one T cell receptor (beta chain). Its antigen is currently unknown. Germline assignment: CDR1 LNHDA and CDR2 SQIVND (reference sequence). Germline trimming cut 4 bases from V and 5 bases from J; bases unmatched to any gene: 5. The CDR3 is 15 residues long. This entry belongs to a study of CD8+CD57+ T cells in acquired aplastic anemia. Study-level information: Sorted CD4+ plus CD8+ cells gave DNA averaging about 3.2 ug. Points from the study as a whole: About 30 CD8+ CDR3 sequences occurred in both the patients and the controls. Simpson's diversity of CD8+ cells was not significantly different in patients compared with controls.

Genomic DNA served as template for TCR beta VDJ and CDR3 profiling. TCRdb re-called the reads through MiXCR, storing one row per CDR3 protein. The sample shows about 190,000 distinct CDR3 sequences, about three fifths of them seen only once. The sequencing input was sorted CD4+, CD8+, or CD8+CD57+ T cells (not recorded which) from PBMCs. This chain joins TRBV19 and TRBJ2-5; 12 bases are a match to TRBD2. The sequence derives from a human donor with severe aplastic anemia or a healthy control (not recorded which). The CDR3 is CASSSGGTSGETQYF. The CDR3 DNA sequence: TGTGCCAGTAGTAGCGGGGGGACTAGCGGGGAGACCCAGTACTTC.